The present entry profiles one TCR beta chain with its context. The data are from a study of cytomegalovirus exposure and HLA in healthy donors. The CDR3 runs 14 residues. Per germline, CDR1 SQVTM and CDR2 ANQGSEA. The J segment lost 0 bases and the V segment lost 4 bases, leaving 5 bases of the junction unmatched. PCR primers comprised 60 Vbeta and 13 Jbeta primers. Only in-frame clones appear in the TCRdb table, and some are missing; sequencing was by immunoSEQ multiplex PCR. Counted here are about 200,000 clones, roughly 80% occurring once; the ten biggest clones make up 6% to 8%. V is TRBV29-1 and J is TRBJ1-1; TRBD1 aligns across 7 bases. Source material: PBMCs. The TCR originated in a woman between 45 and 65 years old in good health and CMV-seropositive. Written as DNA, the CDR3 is TGCAGCGTTGGGCAAGGGACAGTGAACACTGAAGCTTTCTTT. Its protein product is CSVGQGTVNTEAFF. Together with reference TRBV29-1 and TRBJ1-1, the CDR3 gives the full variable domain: SAVISQKPSRDICQRGTSLTIQCQVDSQVTMMFWYRQQPGQSLTLIATANQGSEATYESGFVIDKFPISRPNLTFSTLTVSNMSPEDSSIYLCSVGQGTVNTEAFFGQGTRLTVV.